The rows below give T cell receptor beta chains drawn from one sample of a study of shared clonotypes between healthy human individuals. Measured with immunoSEQ multiplex PCR; TCRdb has only the in-frame clones, and not every one. The profile covers about 2 million clones, with 95% appearing a single time and about 0.13% taken by the ten largest. The sample was naive CD4+ T cells sorted from blood. The receptors originated from a man aged 18 to 35 in good health. CDR3s include the opening cysteine and the closing phenylalanine or tryptophan. D genes are given only for firm matches. Rows give clone size only sometimes, using once, few, many, or a class for an expanded clone.

clone_size: once
v_call: TRBV29-1
j_call: TRBJ1-5
d_call: TRBD1
cdr3_nt: TGCAGCGCCGGGACAGGGAATCAGCCCCAGCATTTT
cdr3_aa: CSAGTGNQPQHF

clone_size: NA
v_call: TRBV7-9
j_call: TRBJ2-4
d_call: NA
cdr3_nt: TGTGCCAGCAGCAATGTAGCCAAAAACATTCAGTACTTC
cdr3_aa: CASSNVAKNIQYF

clone_size: NA
v_call: TRBV7-2
j_call: TRBJ2-7
d_call: NA
cdr3_nt: TGTGCCAGCAGCTTAGTGCGATCGTACGAGCAGTACTTC
cdr3_aa: CASSLVRSYEQYF

clone_size: NA
v_call: TRBV10-2
j_call: TRBJ2-5
d_call: NA
cdr3_nt: TGCGCCAGCAGTGAGTTAGGGACTGGGGCTGAGACCCAGTACTTC
cdr3_aa: CASSELGTGAETQYF

clone_size: once
v_call: TRBV6-1
j_call: TRBJ1-5
d_call: NA
cdr3_nt: TGTGCCAGCAGGGGGGGACAGCCCCAGCATTTT
cdr3_aa: CASRGGQPQHF

clone_size: NA
v_call: TRBV30
j_call: TRBJ1-1
d_call: NA
cdr3_nt: TGTGCCTGGACTGGGGGCAGGGTGAACACTGAAGCTTTCTTT
cdr3_aa: CAWTGGRVNTEAFF

clone_size: NA
v_call: TRBV10-3
j_call: TRBJ1-5
d_call: TRBD1
cdr3_nt: TGTGCCATCAGTGAGGACAGGGGCTTCGCGAGCAATCAGCCCCAGCATTTT
cdr3_aa: CAISEDRGFASNQPQHF

clone_size: NA
v_call: TRBV30
j_call: TRBJ2-7
d_call: TRBD1
cdr3_nt: TGTGCCTGGAGTGCGGACAGGGGGTACGAGCAGTACTTC
cdr3_aa: CAWSADRGYEQYF

clone_size: NA
v_call: TRBV7-2
j_call: TRBJ2-1
d_call: TRBD2
cdr3_nt: TGTGCCAGCAGCTTAAAAAGCGGGAGCCCCCTCTACAATGAGCAGTTCTTC
cdr3_aa: CASSLKSGSPLYNEQFF

clone_size: NA
v_call: TRBV2
j_call: TRBJ1-6
d_call: NA
cdr3_nt: TGTGCCAGCAGTGAGAAGGGTTTGTCACCCCTCCACTTT
cdr3_aa: CASSEKGLSPLHF

clone_size: NA
v_call: TRBV18
j_call: TRBJ2-4
d_call: TRBD2
cdr3_nt: TGTGCCAGCTCACCACCGTCACTAGCGGGGGCCACCGCCAAAAACATTCAGTACTTC
cdr3_aa: CASSPPSLAGATAKNIQYF

clone_size: NA
v_call: TRBV5-1
j_call: TRBJ1-6
d_call: TRBD1
cdr3_nt: TGCGCCAGCAGCTTGGGAGGACAGGGGGCAAGTAATTCACCCCTCCACTTT
cdr3_aa: CASSLGGQGASNSPLHF

clone_size: NA
v_call: TRBV5-4
j_call: TRBJ2-1
d_call: NA
cdr3_nt: TGTGCCAGCACCCGAAAGGATAGATATGAGCAGTTCTTC
cdr3_aa: CASTRKDRYEQFF

clone_size: NA
v_call: TRBV7-8
j_call: TRBJ2-5
d_call: TRBD2
cdr3_nt: TGTGCCAGCAGCTTAGGGATGACTAGCAGTAGACAAGAGACCCAGTACTTC
cdr3_aa: CASSLGMTSSRQETQYF

clone_size: NA
v_call: TRBV30
j_call: TRBJ2-1
d_call: TRBD2
cdr3_nt: TGTGCCTGGAGTGTAGTTCGGACTAGCGGGGGCTACAATGAGCAGTTCTTC
cdr3_aa: CAWSVVRTSGGYNEQFF

clone_size: NA
v_call: TRBV7-2
j_call: TRBJ1-3
d_call: NA
cdr3_nt: TGTGCCAGCAGCAACAGGGCCGGTCCCGGAAACACCATATATTTT
cdr3_aa: CASSNRAGPGNTIYF

clone_size: NA
v_call: TRBV6-1
j_call: TRBJ2-7
d_call: NA
cdr3_nt: TGTGCCAGCAGCGACAACACTCCGGGCGAGTACGAGCAGTACTTC
cdr3_aa: CASSDNTPGEYEQYF

clone_size: NA
v_call: TRBV30
j_call: TRBJ2-3
d_call: NA
cdr3_nt: TGTGCCTGGAGTAAAAATACTTTCTACCCCACAGATACGCAGTATTTT
cdr3_aa: CAWSKNTFYPTDTQYF

clone_size: NA
v_call: TRBV5-1
j_call: TRBJ2-1
d_call: NA
cdr3_nt: TGCGCCAGCAGCTTGGCAACAGGCTCCTACAATGAGCAGTTCTTC
cdr3_aa: CASSLATGSYNEQFF

clone_size: NA
v_call: TRBV5-1
j_call: TRBJ2-1
d_call: NA
cdr3_nt: TGCGCCAGCAGCGTGACGGATTCCTACAATGAGCAGTTCTTC
cdr3_aa: CASSVTDSYNEQFF

clone_size: NA
v_call: TRBV5-8
j_call: TRBJ2-2
d_call: TRBD1
cdr3_nt: TGTGCCAGCAGCTTGGCCGGGACAGGGGGCTCTGGTGGCACCGGGGAGCTGTTTTTT
cdr3_aa: CASSLAGTGGSGGTGELFF

clone_size: NA
v_call: TRBV5-1
j_call: TRBJ2-1
d_call: NA
cdr3_nt: TGCGCCAGCAGCTGGGACAAGCAGGGTTCAGAGGAGCAGTTCTTC
cdr3_aa: CASSWDKQGSEEQFF

clone_size: NA
v_call: TRBV7-9
j_call: TRBJ2-5
d_call: TRBD2
cdr3_nt: TGTGCCAGCAGCTCGACCGGGACTAGCGGGGGGGAGACCCAGTACTTC
cdr3_aa: CASSSTGTSGGETQYF

clone_size: NA
v_call: TRBV6-6
j_call: TRBJ2-3
d_call: NA
cdr3_nt: TGTGCCAGCAGTACCTTACCCGATACGCAGTATTTT
cdr3_aa: CASSTLPDTQYF

clone_size: NA
v_call: TRBV2
j_call: TRBJ2-1
d_call: NA
cdr3_nt: TGTGCCAGCAGTGATCGGTCAGGGAAGTACAATGAGCAGTTCTTC
cdr3_aa: CASSDRSGKYNEQFF

clone_size: NA
v_call: TRBV6-6
j_call: TRBJ1-5
d_call: TRBD1
cdr3_nt: TGTGCCAGCAGTAATAACAGGGGAAGCAATCAGCCCCAGCATTTT
cdr3_aa: CASSNNRGSNQPQHF

clone_size: NA
v_call: TRBV16
j_call: TRBJ2-1
d_call: TRBD2
cdr3_nt: TGTGCCAGCAGCCCCCGGACTAGTTTCTCCAATGAGCAGTTCTTC
cdr3_aa: CASSPRTSFSNEQFF

clone_size: NA
v_call: TRBV18
j_call: TRBJ1-4
d_call: NA
cdr3_nt: TGTGCCAGCTCACCTCGGGGTGCAACTAATGAAAAACTGTTTTTT
cdr3_aa: CASSPRGATNEKLFF

clone_size: NA
v_call: TRBV9
j_call: TRBJ1-2
d_call: TRBD1
cdr3_nt: TGTGCCAGCAGCGTGGGGACAGGGTATAACTATGGCTACACCTTC
cdr3_aa: CASSVGTGYNYGYTF

clone_size: once
v_call: TRBV10-3
j_call: TRBJ2-3
d_call: NA
cdr3_nt: TGTGCCATCACACTAGCACCCACAGATACGCAGTATTTT
cdr3_aa: CAITLAPTDTQYF

clone_size: NA
v_call: TRBV14
j_call: TRBJ1-1
d_call: TRBD1
cdr3_nt: TGTGCCAGCAGCCAACTCCAGGGGGGAGGCACTGAAGCTTTCTTT
cdr3_aa: CASSQLQGGGTEAFF

clone_size: NA
v_call: TRBV18
j_call: TRBJ2-6
d_call: NA
cdr3_nt: TGTGCCAGCTCACCACAAAAGGGAAGCGTCTCTGGGGCCAACGTCCTGACTTTC
cdr3_aa: CASSPQKGSVSGANVLTF

clone_size: NA
v_call: TRBV28
j_call: TRBJ1-5
d_call: NA
cdr3_nt: TGTGCCAGCATCCCCAGGGGCCGTGGTCCCCAGCATTTT
cdr3_aa: CASIPRGRGPQHF

clone_size: NA
v_call: TRBV5-6
j_call: TRBJ2-2
d_call: TRBD2
cdr3_nt: TGTGCCAGCAGCTTGAGGGGACTAGCGGGTGTCGGGGAGCTGTTTTTT
cdr3_aa: CASSLRGLAGVGELFF

clone_size: NA
v_call: TRBV10-3
j_call: TRBJ2-7
d_call: TRBD1
cdr3_nt: TGTGCCTCCCTGGGACAGGGGGACGAGCAGTACTTC
cdr3_aa: CASLGQGDEQYF

clone_size: NA
v_call: TRBV7-3
j_call: TRBJ1-6
d_call: NA
cdr3_nt: TGTGCCAGCAGCTTAACTCTGGAGGGGGCACCCCTCCACTTT
cdr3_aa: CASSLTLEGAPLHF

clone_size: NA
v_call: TRBV5-1
j_call: TRBJ1-1
d_call: TRBD1
cdr3_nt: TGCGCCAGCAGCGATGGTAGAGGACAGGGGGCGCCCCGGAACACTGAAGCTTTCTTT
cdr3_aa: CASSDGRGQGAPRNTEAFF

clone_size: NA
v_call: TRBV10-3
j_call: TRBJ2-5
d_call: NA
cdr3_nt: TGTGCCATCAGGAAAAGCGGACAACGAGAGACCCAGTACTTC
cdr3_aa: CAIRKSGQRETQYF

clone_size: NA
v_call: TRBV7-6
j_call: TRBJ2-7
d_call: TRBD1
cdr3_nt: TGTGCCAGCAGCCCATCCGGGACAGGCCCACCCTACGAGCAGTACTTC
cdr3_aa: CASSPSGTGPPYEQYF

clone_size: NA
v_call: TRBV7-8
j_call: TRBJ2-7
d_call: TRBD2
cdr3_nt: TGTGCCAGCAGCTTAGAAGCCAGCGGGATCACTAAAGACTACGAGCAGTACTTC
cdr3_aa: CASSLEASGITKDYEQYF

clone_size: NA
v_call: TRBV9
j_call: TRBJ2-2
d_call: NA
cdr3_nt: TGTGCCAGCAGCGCGACGGTGAACACCGGGGAGCTGTTTTTT
cdr3_aa: CASSATVNTGELFF

clone_size: once
v_call: TRBV6-5
j_call: TRBJ1-4
d_call: NA
cdr3_nt: TGTGCCAGCAGGGGGAACCTGGAGGCTTCTGAAAAACTGTTTTTT
cdr3_aa: CASRGNLEASEKLFF

clone_size: NA
v_call: TRBV2
j_call: TRBJ2-7
d_call: NA
cdr3_nt: TGTGCCAGCAGTGAGCAGGGCCTCTACGAGCAGTACTTC
cdr3_aa: CASSEQGLYEQYF

clone_size: NA
v_call: TRBV6-1
j_call: TRBJ2-1
d_call: TRBD1
cdr3_nt: TGTGCCAGCAGCGGAACAGGGGGCTCCTACAATGAGCAGTTCTTC
cdr3_aa: CASSGTGGSYNEQFF

clone_size: once
v_call: TRBV6-5
j_call: TRBJ1-1
d_call: NA
cdr3_nt: TGTGCCACCTCGACCCAGGGGAACACTGAAGCTTTCTTT
cdr3_aa: CATSTQGNTEAFF

clone_size: NA
v_call: TRBV19
j_call: TRBJ1-6
d_call: TRBD1
cdr3_nt: TGTGCCAGTAGGCCCGGGACAGGTAGTAATTCACCCCTCCACTTT
cdr3_aa: CASRPGTGSNSPLHF

clone_size: NA
v_call: TRBV7-2
j_call: TRBJ1-2
d_call: NA
cdr3_nt: TGTGCCAGCAGCTGGGATGCGGGATCCGGCTACACCTTC
cdr3_aa: CASSWDAGSGYTF

clone_size: NA
v_call: TRBV7-9
j_call: TRBJ2-3
d_call: TRBD1
cdr3_nt: TGTGCCAGCAGCCCCGGGGACAGGGGGCATTTT
cdr3_aa: CASSPGDRGHF

clone_size: NA
v_call: TRBV5-1
j_call: TRBJ2-7
d_call: NA
cdr3_nt: TGCGCCAGCAGCTTGGCCGACGGGGTATTAGGGGACGAGCAGTACTTC
cdr3_aa: CASSLADGVLGDEQYF

clone_size: NA
v_call: TRBV9
j_call: TRBJ1-1
d_call: NA
cdr3_nt: TGTGCCAGCAGCGCCGGGGGGGCGAACACTGAAGCTTTCTTT
cdr3_aa: CASSAGGANTEAFF

clone_size: NA
v_call: TRBV7-2
j_call: TRBJ2-4
d_call: NA
cdr3_nt: TGTGCCAGCAGCTTTCTCGATCGAAACATTCAGTACTTC
cdr3_aa: CASSFLDRNIQYF

clone_size: NA
v_call: TRBV7-8
j_call: TRBJ2-1
d_call: TRBD2
cdr3_nt: TGTGCCAGCAGCTTAGCCCTCTCGGGGGGAGTAGCCGATGAGCAGTTCTTC
cdr3_aa: CASSLALSGGVADEQFF